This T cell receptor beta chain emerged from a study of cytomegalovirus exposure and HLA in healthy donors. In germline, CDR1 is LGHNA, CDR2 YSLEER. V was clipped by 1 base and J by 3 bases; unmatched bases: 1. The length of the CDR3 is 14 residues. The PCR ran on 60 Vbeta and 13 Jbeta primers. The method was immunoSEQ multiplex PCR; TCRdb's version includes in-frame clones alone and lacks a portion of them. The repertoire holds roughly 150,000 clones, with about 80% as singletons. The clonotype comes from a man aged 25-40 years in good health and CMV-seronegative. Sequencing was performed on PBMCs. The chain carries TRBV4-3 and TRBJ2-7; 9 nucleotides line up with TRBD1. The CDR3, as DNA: TGCGCCAGCAGCCAAGGGACAGGGGTCTACGAGCAGTACTTC. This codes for CASSQGTGVYEQYF.